This T cell receptor beta chain was recorded in a study of blood T cell repertoires in COVID-19. Study-wide context: Acute and convalescent COVID-19 samples came from the United States, Italy and Spain.

Everyone who took part was about 18 to 90 years old, and they came from some 23 US areas. Study processing details: Using reference gene primer amplification, nucleated cell counts were estimated. TCRdb's copy holds only in-frame clones and misses some; the assay was immunoSEQ multiplex PCR. The V and J calls and clone size were taken over from that table, and D and trimming were inferred from the DNA. The sample includes approximately 300,000 clones, about nine tenths of them seen just once. This CDR3 is 16 amino acids long. V lost 5 bases to trimming and J lost 6 bases; unmatched junction nucleotides: 15. Germline lookup yields CDR1 SGHRS and CDR2 YFSETQ.

This receptor was identified in a woman between 18 and 29 years old who had recovered from COVID-19. Sample: PBMCs or T cells enriched from blood (not recorded which). This sequence joins TRBV5-1 and TRBJ1-1; TRBD1 matches 8 bases. In nucleotides, the CDR3 is TGCGCCAGCAGGGTTCCGGGGACAGGAGAATACTCTGAAGCTTTCTTT. As protein: CASRVPGTGEYSEAFF. Full variable domain (rest looked up from reference TRBV5-1 and TRBJ1-1): KAGVTQTPRYLIKTRGQQVTLSCSPISGHRSVSWYQQTPGQGLQFLFEYFSETQRNKGNFPGRFSGRQFSNSRSEMNVSTLELGDSALYLCASRVPGTGEYSEAFFGQGTRLTVV.